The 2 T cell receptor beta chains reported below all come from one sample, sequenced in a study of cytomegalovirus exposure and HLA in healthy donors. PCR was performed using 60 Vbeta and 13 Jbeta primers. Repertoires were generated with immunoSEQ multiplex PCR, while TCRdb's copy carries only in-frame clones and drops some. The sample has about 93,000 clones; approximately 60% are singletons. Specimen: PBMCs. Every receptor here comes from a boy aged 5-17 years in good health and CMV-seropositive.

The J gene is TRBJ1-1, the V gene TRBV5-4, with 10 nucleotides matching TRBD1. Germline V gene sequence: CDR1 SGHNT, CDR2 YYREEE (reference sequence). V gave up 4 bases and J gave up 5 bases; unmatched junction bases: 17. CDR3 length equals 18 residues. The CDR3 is CASSKARTGGLMWTEAFF. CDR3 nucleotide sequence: TGTGCCAGCAGCAAGGCACGGACAGGGGGTTTAATGTGGACTGAAGCTTTCTTT. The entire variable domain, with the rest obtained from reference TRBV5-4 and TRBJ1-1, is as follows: ETGVTQSPTHLIKTRGQQVTLRCSSQSGHNTVSWYQQALGQGPQFIFQYYREEENGRGNFPPRFSGLQFPNYSSELNVNALELDDSALYLCASSKARTGGLMWTEAFFGQGTRLTVV.

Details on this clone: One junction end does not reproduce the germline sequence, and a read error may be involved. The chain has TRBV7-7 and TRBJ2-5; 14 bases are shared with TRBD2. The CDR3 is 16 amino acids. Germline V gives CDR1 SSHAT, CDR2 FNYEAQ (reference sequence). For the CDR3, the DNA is TGTGCTAGCAGCTTAGGAGGACTAGCGGGAGGAGAGACCCAGTACTTC. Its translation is CASSLGGLAGGETQYF.